This T cell receptor beta chain was identified in a study of T cell responses to AZD1222 COVID-19 vaccine. Overall study findings and caveats: Clonal diversity may have been underestimated in mostly white British donors. With two AZD1222 doses given, Spike-specific TCR breadth and depth both rose.

The CDR3 runs to 15 residues. Germline-derived CDR1 and CDR2 are SGHRS and YFSETQ. To note about this clone: The antigen is not known. An end of the junction differs from the germline gene, which may be a read error.

Clones were read by immunoSEQ multiplex PCR, and TCRdb kept only the in-frame ones, dropping some. The sample yields about 100,000 clones, approximately 86% seen once. The J gene is TRBJ1-4, the V gene TRBV5-1, with D possibly TRBD1 on 5 matching bases. The clonotype was recovered from an adult in good health. Sequencing used peripheral blood, obtained on day 0 of AZD1222 vaccination. In DNA, the CDR3 is TGCACCAGCAGCTTTGGAGGGACGGGGGATGAAAAACTGTTTTTT. Encoded protein: CTSSFGGTGDEKLFF.